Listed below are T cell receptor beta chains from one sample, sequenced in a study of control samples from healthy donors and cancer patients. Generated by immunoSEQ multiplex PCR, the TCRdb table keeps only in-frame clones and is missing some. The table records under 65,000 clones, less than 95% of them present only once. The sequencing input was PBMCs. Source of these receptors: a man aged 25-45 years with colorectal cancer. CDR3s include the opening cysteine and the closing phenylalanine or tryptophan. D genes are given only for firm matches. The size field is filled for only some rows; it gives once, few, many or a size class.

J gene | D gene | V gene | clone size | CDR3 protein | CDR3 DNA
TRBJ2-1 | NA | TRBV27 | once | CASSLYVSNEQFF | TGTGCCAGCAGTTTATATGTTAGCAATGAGCAGTTCTTC
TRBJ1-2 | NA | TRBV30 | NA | CAWKILRSANGYTF | TGTGCCTGGAAAATCCTCAGGTCGGCGAATGGCTACACCTTC
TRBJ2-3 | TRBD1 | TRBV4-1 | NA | CASSQIWTGDTDTQYF | TGCGCCAGCAGCCAAATATGGACAGGGGACACAGATACGCAGTATTTT
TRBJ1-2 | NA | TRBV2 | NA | CASRPRLRADYGYTF | TGTGCCAGCAGACCCAGGCTTAGAGCCGACTATGGCTACACCTTC
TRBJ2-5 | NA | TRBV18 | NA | CASSPIGTVQETQYF | TGTGCCAGCTCGCCTATTGGGACCGTCCAAGAGACCCAGTACTTC
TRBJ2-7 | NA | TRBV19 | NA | CASKRDNSYEQYF | TGTGCCAGTAAGAGGGACAACTCCTACGAGCAGTACTTC
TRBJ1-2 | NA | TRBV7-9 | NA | CASSPQGSSNYGYTF | TGTGCCAGCAGCCCACAGGGATCGTCTAACTATGGCTACACCTTC
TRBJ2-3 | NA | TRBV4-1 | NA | CASSQHADTQYF | TGCGCCAGCAGCCAACACGCAGATACGCAGTATTTT
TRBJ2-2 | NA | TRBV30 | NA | CAWSVRSHLGLMATGELFF | TGTGCCTGGAGTGTTCGTTCTCATCTCGGCTTAATGGCGACCGGGGAGCTGTTTTTT
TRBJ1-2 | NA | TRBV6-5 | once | CASRAGRANYGYTF | TGTGCCAGCAGGGCCGGGAGGGCGAACTATGGCTACACCTTC
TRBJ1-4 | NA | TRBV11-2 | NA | CASSFLGVDEKLFF | TGTGCCAGCAGCTTCCTGGGGGTGGATGAAAAACTGTTTTTT
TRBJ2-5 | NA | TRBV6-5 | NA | CASSPRQETQYF | TGTGCCAGCAGCCCGCGTCAAGAGACCCAGTACTTC
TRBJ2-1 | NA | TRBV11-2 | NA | CASSLGSSASSYNEQFF | TGTGCCAGCAGCTTAGGCTCTAGCGCTTCCTCCTACAATGAGCAGTTCTTC
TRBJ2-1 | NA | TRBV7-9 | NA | CASSFLGSHYNEQFF | TGTGCCAGCAGCTTCCTGGGCAGCCATTACAATGAGCAGTTCTTC
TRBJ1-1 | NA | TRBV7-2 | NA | CASSLSGSRFTEAFF | TGTGCCAGCAGCTTATCGGGGTCGAGGTTCACTGAAGCTTTCTTT
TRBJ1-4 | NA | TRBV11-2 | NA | CASSEISGREKLFF | TGTGCCAGCAGCGAGATTAGTGGTCGTGAAAAACTGTTTTTT
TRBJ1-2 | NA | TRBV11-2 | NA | CASSFTSNYGYTF | TGTGCCAGCAGCTTTACATCGAACTATGGCTACACCTTC
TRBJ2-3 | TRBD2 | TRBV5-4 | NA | CASSTGGALSDTQYF | TGTGCCAGCAGCACCGGGGGGGCCCTTTCAGATACGCAGTATTTT
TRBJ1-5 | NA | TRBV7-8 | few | CASSRGGAGQPQHF | TGTGCCAGCAGCCGCGGGGGGGCAGGACAGCCCCAGCATTTT
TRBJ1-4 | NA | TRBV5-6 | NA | CASSFRIGIQKLFF | TGTGCCAGCAGCTTCAGAATAGGAATCCAAAAACTGTTTTTT
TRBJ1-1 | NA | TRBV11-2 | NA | CASSLRAGTEAFF | TGTGCCAGCAGCTTAAGGGCCGGGACTGAAGCTTTCTTT
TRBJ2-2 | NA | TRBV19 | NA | CASSIQGPGGGTGELFF | TGTGCCAGTAGTATTCAGGGGCCGGGGGGCGGCACCGGGGAGCTGTTTTTT
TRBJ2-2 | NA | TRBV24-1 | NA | CATSDFDRTNTGELFF | TGTGCCACCAGTGATTTTGACAGAACGAACACCGGGGAGCTGTTTTTT
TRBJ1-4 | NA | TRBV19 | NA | CASRTGVGEKLFF | TGTGCCAGTAGGACAGGAGTGGGAGAAAAACTGTTTTTT
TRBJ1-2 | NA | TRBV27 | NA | CASSLQGPTNYGYTF | TGTGCCAGCAGTTTACAGGGGCCCACTAACTATGGCTACACCTTC
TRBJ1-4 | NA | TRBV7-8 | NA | CASSLETVDEKLFF | TGTGCCAGCAGCTTAGAAACGGTCGATGAAAAACTGTTTTTT
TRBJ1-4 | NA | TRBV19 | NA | CASTRQPLNEKLFF | TGTGCCAGTACCCGCCAGCCTCTTAATGAAAAACTGTTTTTT
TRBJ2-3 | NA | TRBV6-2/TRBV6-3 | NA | CASSDLGGTDTQYF | TGTGCCAGCAGTGATCTCGGGGGAACAGATACGCAGTATTTT
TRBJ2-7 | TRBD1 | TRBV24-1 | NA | CATQSGTGAYEQYF | TGTGCCACCCAATCCGGGACAGGGGCCTACGAGCAGTACTTC
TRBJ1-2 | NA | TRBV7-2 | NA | CASSPVPPRGIFGGYTF | TGTGCCAGCAGCCCGGTCCCCCCACGGGGCATTTTTGGTGGCTACACCTTC
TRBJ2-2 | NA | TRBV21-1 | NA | CASSKSGTENTGELFF | TGTGCCAGCAGCAAATCCGGGACAGAGAACACCGGGGAGCTGTTTTTT
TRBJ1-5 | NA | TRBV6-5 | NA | CASRQGGNQPQHF | TGTGCCAGCAGACAGGGTGGCAATCAGCCCCAGCATTTT
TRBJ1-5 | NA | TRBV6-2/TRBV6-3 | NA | CASSYGLGQGQPQHF | TGTGCCAGCAGTTACGGGTTGGGGCAGGGACAGCCCCAGCATTTT
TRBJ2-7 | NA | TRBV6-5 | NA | CASSTGHPYEQYF | TGTGCCAGCAGCACTGGACACCCCTACGAGCAGTACTTC
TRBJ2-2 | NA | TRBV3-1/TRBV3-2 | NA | CASSQSGELFF | TGTGCCAGCAGCCAATCCGGGGAGCTGTTTTTT
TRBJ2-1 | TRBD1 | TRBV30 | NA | CAWSVGTGRNNEQFF | TGTGCCTGGAGTGTCGGGACAGGGAGGAACAATGAGCAGTTCTTC
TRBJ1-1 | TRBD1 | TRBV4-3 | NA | CASSRRDSEAFF | TGCGCCAGCAGCCGAAGGGACAGTGAAGCTTTCTTT
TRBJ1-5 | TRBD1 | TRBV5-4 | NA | CASSFGTGRNQPQHF | TGTGCCAGCAGCTTCGGGACAGGGCGTAATCAGCCCCAGCATTTT
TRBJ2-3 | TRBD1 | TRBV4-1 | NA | CASSQTTLRDRINTQYF | TGCGCCAGCAGCCAGACGACACTCCGGGACAGAATAAATACGCAGTATTTT
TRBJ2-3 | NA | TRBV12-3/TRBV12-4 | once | CASVGTTDTQYF | TGTGCCAGCGTGGGGACCACAGATACGCAGTATTTT
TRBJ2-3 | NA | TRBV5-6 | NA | CASSLGGGLSTDTQYF | TGTGCCAGCAGCTTGGGTGGGGGATTAAGCACAGATACGCAGTATTTT
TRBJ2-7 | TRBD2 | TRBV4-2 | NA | CASSQARTSYEQYF | TGTGCCAGCAGCCAAGCCAGGACTAGCTACGAGCAGTACTTC
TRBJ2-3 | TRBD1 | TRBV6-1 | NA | CASSEETGLGSDTQYF | TGTGCCAGCAGTGAAGAGACAGGGTTAGGATCGGATACGCAGTATTTT
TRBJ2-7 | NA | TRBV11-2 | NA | CASSFGRDTSYEQYF | TGTGCCAGCAGCTTCGGTAGGGACACCTCCTACGAGCAGTACTTC
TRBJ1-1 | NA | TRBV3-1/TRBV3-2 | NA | CASSQGGVWTEAFF | TGTGCCAGCAGCCAAGGGGGGGTCTGGACTGAAGCTTTCTTT